Here is one T cell receptor beta chain with its context. No antigen is known for it. Each donor was healthy, and each was a bone marrow donor. The junction had 10 bases not matched to a gene; V was cut back by 5 bases and J by 0 bases. Germline V gives CDR1 SGHAT, CDR2 FQNNGV. The CDR3 length is 17 residues. A multiplex PCR was run with 60 Vbeta primers and 13 Jbeta primers. TCRdb's copy holds only in-frame clones and misses some; the assay was immunoSEQ multiplex PCR. The table records 90,000 to 120,000 clones, approximately 73% of them present only once. The data originate from a study of cytomegalovirus exposure and HLA in healthy donors. Study-wide points: A later analysis showed that HLA-associated TCR beta chains had undergone more clonal expansion than equally common others. According to the study, roughly 160 TCR beta chains were cytomegalovirus-associated. Data from an earlier analysis indicated that most TCR beta V segments were productive either about 87% or about 30% of the time.

V and J are TRBV11-2 and TRBJ2-7; 10 nucleotides line up with TRBD2. The sequence was obtained from a man younger than 40 in good health and CMV-seronegative. Source material: PBMCs. The CDR3: CASSPGLALLLSYEQYF. The CDR3 bases are TGTGCCAGCAGCCCGGGACTAGCGCTTCTCCTCTCCTACGAGCAGTACTTC.